These 6 T cell receptor beta chains were all obtained from the same sample, sequenced in a study of cytomegalovirus exposure and HLA in healthy donors. The primer mix had 60 Vbeta and 13 Jbeta primers. Method: immunoSEQ multiplex PCR; TCRdb's copy keeps in-frame clones and lacks some. The sample includes some 150,000 clones, 75% to 80% of them seen just once. The specimen was PBMCs. The receptors shown here come from a woman aged 45-60 years in good health and CMV-seronegative.

The count of this clone is one. The chain uses TRBV19 and TRBJ2-1; 7 positions agree with TRBD2. The CDR3 sequence is 14 residues long. Germline loops: CDR1 LNHDA, CDR2 SQIVND (reference sequence). The V gene end was trimmed by 0 bases and the J gene end by 14 bases; junction bases not matched to a gene: 10. This chain's CDR3 is CASSIDLSGLGKFF. Written as DNA, the CDR3 is TGTGCCAGTAGTATAGATCTATCCGGACTAGGAAAGTTCTTC.

The chain links TRBV5-1 to TRBJ2-1, with a possible D match to TRBD1 (6 bases). The V and J ends lost 2 bases and 0 bases respectively, with 12 bases between them. Germline loops: CDR1 SGHRS, CDR2 YFSETQ. The CDR3 extends over 16 amino acids. The CDR3 nucleotides are TGCGCCAGCAGCTTTGGTACAGGGAACTCCTACAATGAGCAGTTCTTC. Residues: CASSFGTGNSYNEQFF. Filled out from reference TRBV5-1 and TRBJ2-1, the complete variable domain reads KAGVTQTPRYLIKTRGQQVTLSCSPISGHRSVSWYQQTPGQGLQFLFEYFSETQRNKGNFPGRFSGRQFSNSRSEMNVSTLELGDSALYLCASSFGTGNSYNEQFFGPGTRLTVL.

J is TRBJ2-5 and V is TRBV6-6; no reliable D call. Germline loops: CDR1 MNHNY, CDR2 SVGAGI (reference sequence). This CDR3 has 14 residues. The V and J ends lost 0 bases and 5 bases respectively, with 10 bases between them. In DNA, the CDR3 is TGTGCCAGCAGTTACTCGACTGTGGTGGAGACCCAGTACTTC. Encoded protein: CASSYSTVVETQYF.

The chain employs TRBV10-3 and TRBJ2-2; TRBD1 matches at 8 bases. The CDR3 contains 16 residues. Per the germline V gene, CDR1 is ENHRY and CDR2 is SYGVKD. J lost 5 bases, V lost 7 bases, and 12 bases had no gene match. Here the CDR3 reads CAINQGQGARTGELFF. In DNA, the CDR3 is TGTGCCATCAACCAAGGGCAGGGGGCGCGAACCGGGGAGCTGTTTTTT.

The V gene is TRBV5-1, the J gene TRBJ1-4, with a tentative D call TRBD1 (6 bases). The CDR3 length is 15 residues. The germline CDR1 and CDR2 sequences are SGHRS and YFSETQ. Trimming left V 4 bases short and J 6 bases short, with 16 bases between. The CDR3 sequence is CASSVRGLEDEKLFF. CDR3 DNA sequence: TGCGCCAGCAGCGTCAGGGGCTTGGAGGATGAAAAACTGTTTTTT. Together with reference TRBV5-1 and TRBJ1-4, the CDR3 gives the full variable domain: KAGVTQTPRYLIKTRGQQVTLSCSPISGHRSVSWYQQTPGQGLQFLFEYFSETQRNKGNFPGRFSGRQFSNSRSEMNVSTLELGDSALYLCASSVRGLEDEKLFFGSGTQLSVL.

This clone came up a few times. The chain combines TRBV9 with TRBJ1-5, with TRBD1 as a possible D gene (5 bases). This CDR3 spans 15 amino acids. CDR1 is SGDLS, CDR2 YYNGEE, per germline. The V end lost 0 bases, the J end lost 2 bases, and 9 bases lay between the germline ends. CDR3 DNA sequence: TGTGCCAGCAGCGTAGGTTCGACAGGCAATCAGCCCCAGCATTTT. It encodes CASSVGSTGNQPQHF.